This TCR beta chain was captured in a study of OX40 agonist ivuxolimab in advanced cancers. Across the whole study: The study reported partial responses in three patients: one hepatocellular carcinoma, two cutaneous melanoma. Study outcomes and limitations: CD4+ and CD8+ T cells in blood underwent clonal expansion by week 6 at 0.1 to 3.0 mg/kg.

CDR3 length: 16 residues. The V and J ends lost 4 bases and 3 bases respectively, with 16 bases between them. CDR1 and CDR2 (germline): SEHNR, FQNEAQ (reference sequence). Note on this clone: Its target is not known.

TCRdb's table, derived via immunoSEQ multiplex PCR, lists solely in-frame clones and lacks some. The sample consists of some 140,000 clones, 90% of them appearing once. Specimen: CD4+ or CD8+ T cells sorted from blood, collected in a trial of the OX40 agonist ivuxolimab. This chain joins TRBV7-9 and TRBJ2-1; a weak D match, TRBD2 (6 bases). The TCR sequence derives from an adult with an advanced solid tumor such as melanoma, head and neck, liver or kidney cancer. CDR3 nucleotides: TGTGCCAGCAGCTCCCCCCTGATGGAGGGCTACAATGAGCAGTTCTTC. Translation gives CASSSPLMEGYNEQFF.